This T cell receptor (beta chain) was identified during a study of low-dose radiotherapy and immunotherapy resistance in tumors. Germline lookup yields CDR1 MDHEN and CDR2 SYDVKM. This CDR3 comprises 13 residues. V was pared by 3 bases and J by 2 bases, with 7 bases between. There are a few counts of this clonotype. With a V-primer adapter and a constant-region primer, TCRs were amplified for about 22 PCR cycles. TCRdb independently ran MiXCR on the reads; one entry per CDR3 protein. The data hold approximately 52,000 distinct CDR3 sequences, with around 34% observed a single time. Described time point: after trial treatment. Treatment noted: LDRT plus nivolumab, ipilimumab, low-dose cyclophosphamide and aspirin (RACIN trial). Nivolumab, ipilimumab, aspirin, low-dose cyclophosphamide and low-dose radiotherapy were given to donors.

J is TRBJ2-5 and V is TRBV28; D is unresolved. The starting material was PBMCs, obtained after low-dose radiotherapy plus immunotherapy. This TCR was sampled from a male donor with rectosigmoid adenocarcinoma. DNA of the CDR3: TGTGCCAGCAGTTTTCGTCAGCAAGAGACCCAGTACTTC. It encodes CASSFRQQETQYF.